This is a list of T cell receptor beta chains from one sample in a study of cytomegalovirus exposure and HLA in healthy donors. Sequencing used immunoSEQ multiplex PCR; TCRdb keeps in-frame clones, though not all of them. Here the sample spans around 160,000 clones, roughly 80% being singletons. The sample consisted of PBMCs. The receptor set was obtained from a man in his late teens or twenties in good health and CMV-seropositive. Each CDR3 is given with its conserved first and last residue. D genes are given only for firm matches. Size values are once, few and many counts, or a class for expanded clones, and some rows have none.

J | size | V | D | CDR3 | DNA
TRBJ2-3 | - | TRBV5-4 | TRBD2 | CASSTGGADTDTQYF | TGTGCCAGCAGCACGGGGGGGGCCGACACAGATACGCAGTATTTT
TRBJ2-7 | - | TRBV2 | TRBD1 | CASRPGTGVYEQYF | TGTGCCAGCAGGCCCGGGACAGGGGTCTACGAGCAGTACTTC
TRBJ2-6 | - | TRBV2 | TRBD1 | CASHDRGIYSGANVLTF | TGTGCCAGTCACGACAGGGGCATTTACTCTGGGGCCAACGTCCTGACTTTC
TRBJ1-1 | - | TRBV7-3 | - | CASSPAGGTEAFF | TGTGCCAGCAGCCCCGCGGGGGGTACTGAAGCTTTCTTT
TRBJ2-7 | once | TRBV7-8 | - | CASSLVGTGLSSYEQYF | TGTGCCAGCAGCTTAGTAGGGACGGGACTTAGCTCCTACGAGCAGTACTTC
TRBJ1-4 | - | TRBV5-1 | TRBD1 | CASSNRDRGLDEKLFF | TGCGCCAGCAGCAACCGGGACAGGGGGCTTGACGAAAAACTGTTTTTT
TRBJ1-1 | - | TRBV28 | - | CASTPVFRNTEAFF | TGTGCCAGCACCCCGGTCTTTAGGAACACTGAAGCTTTCTTT
TRBJ2-3 | - | TRBV28 | TRBD1 | CASCETGGAHTDTQYF | TGTGCCAGCTGCGAGACAGGGGGCGCCCACACAGATACGCAGTATTTT
TRBJ1-1 | - | TRBV6-5 | - | CASSQGWAEAFF | TGTGCCAGCAGTCAGGGGTGGGCTGAAGCTTTCTTT
TRBJ2-1 | - | TRBV5-4 | TRBD2 | CASSFATSGMGNEQFF | TGTGCCAGCAGCTTCGCTACTAGCGGGATGGGAAATGAGCAGTTCTTC
TRBJ2-1 | few | TRBV6-1 | TRBD1 | CASSDRAYEQFF | TGTGCCAGCAGCGACAGGGCCTATGAGCAGTTCTTC
TRBJ2-7 | - | TRBV4-2 | TRBD1 | CASSQDSGQSYEQYF | TGTGCCAGCAGCCAAGACTCGGGACAGAGCTACGAGCAGTACTTC
TRBJ1-5 | - | TRBV10-2 | - | CASSQAHSNQPQHF | TGCGCCAGCAGTCAGGCCCATAGCAATCAGCCCCAGCATTTT
TRBJ1-2 | - | TRBV15 | - | CATSRDQAVRAGYTF | TGTGCCACCAGCAGAGATCAGGCCGTCAGAGCTGGCTACACCTTC
TRBJ1-3 | - | TRBV6-6 | - | CASRGFPGNTIYF | TGTGCCAGCAGGGGCTTCCCTGGAAACACCATATATTTT
TRBJ2-7 | - | TRBV6-1 | - | CASSVDREAYEQYF | TGTGCCAGCAGTGTTGACAGGGAGGCGTACGAGCAGTACTTC
TRBJ2-1 | few | TRBV2 | - | CASREWGETSYNEQFF | TGTGCCAGCAGAGAGTGGGGGGAGACCTCCTACAATGAGCAGTTCTTC
TRBJ1-4 | - | TRBV14 | - | CASSPQDWKALGEKLFF | TGTGCCAGCAGCCCGCAGGACTGGAAGGCTCTGGGTGAAAAACTGTTTTTT
TRBJ2-2 | - | TRBV29-1 | TRBD1 | CSALGQGSTGELFF | TGCAGCGCTCTGGGACAGGGAAGTACCGGGGAGCTGTTTTTT
TRBJ1-4 | - | TRBV5-1 | - | CASSLGQLEKLFF | TGCGCCAGCAGCTTGGGACAATTGGAAAAACTGTTTTTT
TRBJ1-2 | - | TRBV5-1 | - | CASSSSGEGGYTF | TGCGCCAGCAGCTCCTCAGGGGAGGGCGGCTACACCTTC
TRBJ2-1 | - | TRBV27 | TRBD1 | CASSITGGSYNEQFF | TGTGCCAGCAGCATCACAGGGGGCTCCTACAATGAGCAGTTCTTC